These 25 T cell receptor beta chains were sequenced from one sample in a study of early T cells in non-severe SARS-CoV-2 infection. TCRdb re-called the 5' RACE reads with MiXCR, one entry per CDR3 protein. The repertoire consists of about 66,000 distinct CDR3 sequences, with 8% to 9.5% occurring once and the leading ten covering 3.2%. Sequencing was carried out using whole blood. The source of these receptors is an adult who was a healthcare worker with PCR-confirmed SARS-CoV-2 infection or an uninfected control (not recorded which).

This clonotype has a count of ten or more. This chain links TRBV3-1 with TRBJ2-7; possibly TRBD2 for D (7 bases). The V end lost 5 bases, the J end lost 6 bases, and 20 bases lay between the germline ends. The CDR3 runs 15 residues. Germline CDR1 and CDR2: LGHDT and YNNKEL (reference sequence). The CDR3: CASSSGAGVGSEQYF. Written as DNA, the CDR3 is TGTGCCAGCAGCTCGGGGGCGGGAGTCGGATCCGAGCAGTACTTC.

This clonotype has just a few counts. The chain couples TRBV4-1 to TRBJ1-5; TRBD1 might be the D (5 bases). Deletions cut 0 bases from V and 5 bases from J, with 8 bases between. CDR1 MGHRA and CDR2 YSYEKL come from the germline V gene. The CDR3 has 14 residues. The CDR3 nucleotides are TGCGCCAGCAGCCAAGATGGGGCGGATCAGCCCCAGCATTTT. Translation gives CASSQDGADQPQHF.

The chain combines TRBV29-1 with TRBJ2-7; a possible D gene is TRBD2 (5 bases). The CDR3 is made up of 13 amino acids. The germline CDR1 and CDR2 sequences are SQVTM and ANQGSEA. V gave up 6 bases and J gave up 5 bases, with 17 bases separating them. CDR3 bases: TGCAGCGTGGTACCACTCTCTAGCAACGAGCAGTACTTC. Translating it yields CSVVPLSSNEQYF.

This clonotype was seen a handful of times. The rearrangement joins TRBV6-5 to TRBJ1-5, with D perhaps matching TRBD1 (6 bases). Germline CDR1 reads MNHEY; CDR2 reads SVGAGI. V lost 6 bases, J lost 3 bases, and 15 bases lay in between. The CDR3 extends over 15 amino acids. This CDR3 reads CASRQALGHNQPQHF. The DNA for the CDR3 is TGTGCCAGCAGGCAGGCATTGGGACACAATCAGCCCCAGCATTTT.

This chain joins TRBV4-1 and TRBJ1-2; a possible D gene is TRBD1 (6 bases). The CDR3 has 15 amino acids. Trimming cost V 0 bases and J 7 bases, with 15 bases left between them. Germline values: CDR1 MGHRA, CDR2 YSYEKL. CDR3 sequence reads: CASSQDPAGAVGYTF. For the CDR3, the DNA is TGCGCCAGCAGCCAAGATCCCGCAGGGGCGGTTGGCTACACCTTC.

The table lists this clonotype with a few counts. The rearrangement joins TRBV12-3 or TRBV12-4 to TRBJ2-7, with 7 nucleotides matching TRBD1. The CDR3 runs to 13 residues. The V and J ends lost 5 bases and 7 bases, in that order; junction bases with no gene match: 8. CDR3 sequence (DNA): TGTGCCAGCAGTCCCGGGACAGCGAAGGAGCAGTACTTC. Its protein is CASSPGTAKEQYF.

This chain uses TRBV10-3 with TRBJ2-2; 12 positions match TRBD2. V gave up 4 bases and J gave up 9 bases; unmatched junction bases: 6. Germline V gene data show CDR1 as ENHRY and CDR2 as SYGVKD. This CDR3 is 15 amino acids long. CDR3: CAISGLAGDGRELFF. The DNA for the CDR3 is TGTGCCATCAGTGGACTAGCGGGAGATGGCAGGGAGCTGTTTTTT.

The V and J genes are TRBV30 and TRBJ2-7; TRBD2 aligns across 14 bases. Germline CDR1 and CDR2: GTSNPN and SVGIG (reference sequence). This CDR3 is built from 13 residues. Trimming at V came to 8 bases and at J to 6 bases, leaving 6 bases not matched to a gene. CDR3 nucleotides: TGTGCCCGACGACTAGCGGGAGGGGGCGAGCAGTACTTC. The encoded protein is CARRLAGGGEQYF.

The CDR3 DNA reads as TGTGCCAGCAGCCCGCGACTAGCGGGAGGGATCGATGAGCAGTTCTTC. Residues: CASSPRLAGGIDEQFF. This chain links TRBV7-3 with TRBJ2-1; 14 bases are shared with TRBD2. Germline V gene lookup returns CDR1 SGHTA and CDR2 FQGTGA. This CDR3 spans 16 amino acids. The ends lost 5 bases at V and 8 bases at J; junction bases unmatched: 8.

This chain connects TRBV3-1 to TRBJ2-1; D is possibly TRBD1 or TRBD2 (5 bases each). CDR1 and CDR2 (germline): LGHDT, YNNKEL (reference sequence). V was shortened by 4 bases and J by 9 bases, with 10 bases between the two germline ends. The CDR3 extends over 12 amino acids. The CDR3 DNA follows: TGTGCCAGCAGCCCCGGGGCTAGTGAGCAGTTCTTC. Translating gives CASSPGASEQFF.

This clonotype was picked up a small number of times. The CDR3 region is CSAPPRLAGGPDTQYF. Here the CDR3 DNA reads TGCAGTGCCCCTCCCCGACTAGCGGGAGGACCAGATACGCAGTATTTT. The genes are TRBV20-1 and TRBJ2-3; TRBD2 matches 13 bases. Germline CDR1 and CDR2: DFQATT and SNEGSKA (reference sequence). The CDR3 loop spans 16 amino acids. V was pared by 6 bases and J by 4 bases, with 10 bases of the junction left unmatched.

J is TRBJ2-3 and V is TRBV12-3 or TRBV12-4, with a tentative D call TRBD2 (6 bases). CDR3 length: 14 residues. Trimming removed 3 bases at V and 0 bases at J, with 7 bases between. CDR3 coding DNA: TGTGCCAGCAGTTTGGGAGGTAGCACAGATACGCAGTATTTT. This gives the protein CASSLGGSTDTQYF.

The V call is TRBV7-2, the J call TRBJ1-2; perhaps TRBD1 as D (6 bases). With 4 bases removed from V and 8 bases from J, the gap between germline ends came to 14 bases. CDR1 and CDR2 (germline): SGHTA, FQGNSA. This CDR3 has 13 residues. This CDR3 reads CASSSTGNGGYTF. The CDR3 coding sequence is TGTGCCAGCAGCTCAACAGGGAATGGAGGCTACACCTTC.

Of note for this clonotype: This sequence may be a read error, since a much larger clone differs from it by one base. This rearrangement joins TRBV5-1 to TRBJ2-1; D might be TRBD2 (6 bases). This CDR3 comprises 14 residues. CDR1 and CDR2 from the germline V gene are SGHRS and YFSETQ. The CDR3 is CASSFLGGYNVQFF. The CDR3 DNA is TGCGCCAGCAGCTTCCTAGGAGGGTACAATGTGCAGTTCTTC.

This clonotype has only a few counts. The genes are TRBV19 and TRBJ1-2; D ambiguous. Trimming shortened V by 5 bases and J by 2 bases, and 9 bases separated the two germline ends. This CDR3 region has 13 residues. Germline CDR1 and CDR2: LNHDA and SQIVND (reference sequence). The CDR3 spells CASSRAKNYGYTF. The DNA of the CDR3 is TGTGCCAGTAGTCGGGCCAAAAACTATGGCTACACCTTC.

This clonotype has more than one count but fewer than ten. The chain couples TRBV12-3 or TRBV12-4 to TRBJ2-1; perhaps TRBD2 as D (6 bases). Trimming pared 7 bases from V and 5 bases from J, leaving 18 bases between. This CDR3 has 15 residues. CDR3 amino acids: CASILGLAEDNEQFF. CDR3 DNA: TGTGCCAGCATCCTTGGATTAGCGGAGGACAATGAGCAGTTCTTC.

The sample holds many counts of this clonotype. The chain's CDR3 is CSAREGLAGGYNEQFF. CDR3 DNA: TGCAGTGCTAGAGAGGGACTAGCGGGAGGCTACAATGAGCAGTTCTTC. This chain uses TRBV20-1 with TRBJ2-1; 15 bases are shared with TRBD2. In germline, CDR1 is DFQATT, CDR2 SNEGSKA (reference sequence). V shed 0 bases, J shed 3 bases, and the junction held 0 bases outside the gene matches. This CDR3 contains 16 residues.

V and J are TRBV11-2 and TRBJ2-4; D may be TRBD2 (6 bases). V lost 5 bases and J 7 bases, leaving 21 bases between the germline ends. Germline CDR1 is SGHAT and CDR2 is FQNNGV. The CDR3 loop spans 16 amino acids. As DNA, the CDR3 is TGTGCCAGCAGCCCTGTCTCCGGGAGTGAGTGGAACATTCAGTACTTC. Protein: CASSPVSGSEWNIQYF.

The rearrangement uses TRBV18 and TRBJ2-1, with 9 bases aligning to TRBD1. Germline trimming cut 0 bases from V and 6 bases from J; bases unmatched to any gene: 3. CDR1 is KGHSH and CDR2 is LQKENI in the germline V gene. The CDR3 length is 15 residues. CDR3 sequence: CASSPPGQGGNEQFF. The DNA of the CDR3 is TGTGCCAGCTCACCACCGGGACAGGGTGGCAATGAGCAGTTCTTC.

This clonotype came up many times. The chain uses TRBV7-2 and TRBJ2-5, with D possibly being TRBD1 or TRBD2 (5 bases each). The CDR3 consists of 17 residues. Trimming removed 5 bases at V and 0 bases at J, with 19 bases between. The germline V gene has CDR1 SGHTA and CDR2 FQGNSA. The CDR3 DNA reads as TGTGCCAGCAGCATTCCTACCAGCGGACATTACCAAGAGACCCAGTACTTC. It translates to CASSIPTSGHYQETQYF.

This sequence joins TRBV6-2 or TRBV6-3 and TRBJ1-1; tentatively, D is TRBD1 (6 bases). The CDR3 is 15 residues long. CDR1 and CDR2 (germline): MNHEY, SVGEGT. V lost 4 bases, J lost 7 bases, and 19 bases lay in between. In nucleotides, the CDR3 is TGTGCCAGCAGTTTTCCCCAAGGGGGTAGGATTGAAGCTTTCTTT. Translation: CASSFPQGGRIEAFF.

This clonotype was seen only once. The V gene is TRBV18, the J gene TRBJ2-1, with 11 bases matching TRBD2. The ends lost 3 bases at V and 4 bases at J; junction bases unmatched: 5. The CDR3 spans 16 residues. In germline, CDR1 is KGHSH, CDR2 LQKENI. The CDR3 coding sequence is TGTGCCAGCTCACCCCGGGGACTAGCGGATTACAATGAGCAGTTCTTC. Amino acids: CASSPRGLADYNEQFF.

In regard to this clonotype: One end of the junction does not line up with germline, which may come from a read error. The rearrangement joins TRBV7-2 to TRBJ2-3; 10 positions match TRBD2. This CDR3 contains 15 residues. CDR1 and CDR2 (germline): SGHTA, FQGNSA. CDR3 coding DNA: TGTGCCAACAGCTTAGCGGGAGGCCCCACAGATACGCAGTATTTT. Translated, it gives CANSLAGGPTDTQYF.

This chain connects TRBV2 to TRBJ2-5; maybe TRBD2 (5 bases). This CDR3 region has 12 residues. The germline V gene has CDR1 SNHLY and CDR2 FYNNEI. Trimming shortened V by 7 bases and J by 2 bases, and 8 bases separated the two germline ends. CDR3 loop: CASKVAQETQYF. The CDR3 DNA is TGTGCCAGCAAAGTAGCGCAAGAGACCCAGTACTTC.

This sequence joins TRBV9 and TRBJ1-5; D is unresolved. V lost 0 bases, J lost 0 bases, and 7 bases lay in between. CDR3 length equals 15 residues. The germline V gene has CDR1 SGDLS and CDR2 YYNGEE. The CDR3 DNA is TGTGCCAGCAGCGTAGATCCTCTTAGCAATCAGCCCCAGCATTTT. As protein: CASSVDPLSNQPQHF.